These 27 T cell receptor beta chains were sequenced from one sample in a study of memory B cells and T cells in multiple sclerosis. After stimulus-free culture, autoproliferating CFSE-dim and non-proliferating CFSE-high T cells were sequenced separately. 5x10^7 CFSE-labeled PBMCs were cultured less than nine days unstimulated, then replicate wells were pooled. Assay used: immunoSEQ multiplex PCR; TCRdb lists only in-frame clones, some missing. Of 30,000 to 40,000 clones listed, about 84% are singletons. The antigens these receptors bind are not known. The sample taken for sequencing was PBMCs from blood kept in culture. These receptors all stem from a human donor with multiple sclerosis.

The CDR3 protein is CASSPRVVTGANVLTF. As DNA, the CDR3 is TGTGCCAGCAGCCCCAGAGTCGTTACTGGGGCCAACGTCCTGACTTTC. The chain recombines TRBV7-3 with TRBJ2-6; D is undetermined. Between the trimmed V and J ends, which lost 5 bases and 2 bases, there was a span of 13 bases. The CDR3 length is 16 residues. Looked up from germline, CDR1 is SGHTA and CDR2 is FQGTGA.

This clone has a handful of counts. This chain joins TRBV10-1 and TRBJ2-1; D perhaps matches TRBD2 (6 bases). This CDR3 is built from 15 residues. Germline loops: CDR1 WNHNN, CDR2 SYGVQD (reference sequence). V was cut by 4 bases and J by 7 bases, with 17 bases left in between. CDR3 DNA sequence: TGCGCCAGCAGTGGACAAGGCCGACGGGGGAATGAGCAGTTCTTC. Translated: CASSGQGRRGNEQFF.

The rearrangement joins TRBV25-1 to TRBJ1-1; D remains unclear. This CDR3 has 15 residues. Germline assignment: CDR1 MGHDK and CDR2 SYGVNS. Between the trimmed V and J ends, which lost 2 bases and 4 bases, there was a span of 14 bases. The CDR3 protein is CASSEAWFTSTEAFF. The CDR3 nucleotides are TGTGCCAGCAGTGAAGCGTGGTTTACGAGCACTGAAGCTTTCTTT.

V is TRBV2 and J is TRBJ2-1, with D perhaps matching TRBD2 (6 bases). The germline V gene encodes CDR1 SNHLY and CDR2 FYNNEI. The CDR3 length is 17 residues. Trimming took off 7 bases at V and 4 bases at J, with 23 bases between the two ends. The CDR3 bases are TGTGCCAGCATGAAATGGGGACCCGGACTACATTACAATGAGCAGTTCTTC. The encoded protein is CASMKWGPGLHYNEQFF.

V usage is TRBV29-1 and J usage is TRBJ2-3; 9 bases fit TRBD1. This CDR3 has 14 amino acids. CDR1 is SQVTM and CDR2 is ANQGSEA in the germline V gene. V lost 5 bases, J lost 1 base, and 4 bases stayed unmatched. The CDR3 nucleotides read TGCAGCGTTAACAGGGGGCTGGGCACAGATACGCAGTATTTT. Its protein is CSVNRGLGTDTQYF.

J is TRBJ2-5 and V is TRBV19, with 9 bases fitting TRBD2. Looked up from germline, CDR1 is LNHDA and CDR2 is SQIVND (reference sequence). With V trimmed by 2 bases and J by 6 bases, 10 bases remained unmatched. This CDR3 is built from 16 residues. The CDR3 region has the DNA TGTGCCAGTAGTATAAAACCGGGACTAGCAATGCAGACCCAGTACTTC. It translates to CASSIKPGLAMQTQYF. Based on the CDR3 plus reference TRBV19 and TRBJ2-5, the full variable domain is DGGITQSPKYLFRKEGQNVTLSCEQNLNHDAMYWYRQDPGQGLRLIYYSQIVNDFQKGDIAEGYSVSREKKESFPLTVTSAQKNPTAFYLCASSIKPGLAMQTQYFGPGTRLLVL.

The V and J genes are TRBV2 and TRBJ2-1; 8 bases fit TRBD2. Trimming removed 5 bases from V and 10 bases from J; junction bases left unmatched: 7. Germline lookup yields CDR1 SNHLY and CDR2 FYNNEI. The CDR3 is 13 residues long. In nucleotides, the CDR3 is TGTGCCAGCAGTCCGGGACTAGGAGGAGAGCAGTTCTTC. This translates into CASSPGLGGEQFF.

CDR3 residues: CASSLLSRLSTDTQYF. The CDR3 region has the DNA TGTGCCAGCAGTTTACTTAGCCGCCTTAGCACAGATACGCAGTATTTT. The V and J genes are TRBV28 and TRBJ2-3, with D hard to call. This CDR3 spans 16 amino acids. Per the germline V gene, CDR1 is MDHEN and CDR2 is SYDVKM. Trimming left V 2 bases short and J 0 bases short, with 12 bases between.

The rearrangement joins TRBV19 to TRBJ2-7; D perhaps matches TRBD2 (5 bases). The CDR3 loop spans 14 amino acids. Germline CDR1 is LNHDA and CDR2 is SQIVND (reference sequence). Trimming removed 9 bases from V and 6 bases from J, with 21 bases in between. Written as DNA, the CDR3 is TGTGCCAGCAGCGAGATGGGAGAGTCGTCCGAGCAGTACTTC. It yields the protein CASSEMGESSEQYF.

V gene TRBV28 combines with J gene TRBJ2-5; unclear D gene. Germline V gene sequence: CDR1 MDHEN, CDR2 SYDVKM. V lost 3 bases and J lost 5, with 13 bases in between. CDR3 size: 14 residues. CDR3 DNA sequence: TGTGCCAGCAGTTTTCAGGCAGCCAGGGAGACCCAGTACTTC. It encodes CASSFQAARETQYF. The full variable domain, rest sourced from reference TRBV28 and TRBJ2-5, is DVKVTQSSRYLVKRTGEKVFLECVQDMDHENMFWYRQDPGLGLRLIYFSYDVKMKEKGDIPEGYSVSREKKERFSLILESASTNQTSMYLCASSFQAARETQYFGPGTRLLVL.

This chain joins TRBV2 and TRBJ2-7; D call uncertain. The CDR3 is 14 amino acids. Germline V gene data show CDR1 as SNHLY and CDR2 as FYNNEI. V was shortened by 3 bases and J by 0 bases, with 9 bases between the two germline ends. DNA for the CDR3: TGTGCCAGCAGTGATCGTGGGTTCTCCTACGAGCAGTACTTC. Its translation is CASSDRGFSYEQYF.

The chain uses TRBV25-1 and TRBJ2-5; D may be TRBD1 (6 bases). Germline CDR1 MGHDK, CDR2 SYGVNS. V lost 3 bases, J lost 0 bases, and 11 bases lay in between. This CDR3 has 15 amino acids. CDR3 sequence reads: CASSDRGGYQETQYF. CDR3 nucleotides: TGTGCCAGCAGTGACAGGGGCGGGTACCAAGAGACCCAGTACTTC. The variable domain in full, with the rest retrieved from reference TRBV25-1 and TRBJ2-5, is EADIYQTPRYLVIGTGKKITLECSQTMGHDKMYWYQQDPGMELHLIHYSYGVNSTEKGDLSSESTVSRIRTEHFPLTLESARPSHTSQYLCASSDRGGYQETQYFGPGTRLLVL.

The DNA for the CDR3 is TGTGCCAGCAGCTCCGGAGGGGGGAGGGACACCGGGGAGCTGTTTTTT. The encoded protein is CASSSGGGRDTGELFF. V and J are TRBV11-3 and TRBJ2-2; D is possibly TRBD2 (7 bases). Deletions cut 4 bases from V and 3 bases from J, with 15 bases between. This CDR3 is built from 16 residues. CDR1 is SGHNT and CDR2 is YENEEA in the germline V gene.

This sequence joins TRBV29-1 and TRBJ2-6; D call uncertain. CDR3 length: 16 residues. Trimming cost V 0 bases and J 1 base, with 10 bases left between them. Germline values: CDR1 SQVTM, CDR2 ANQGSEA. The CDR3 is CSVEDPRFSGANVLTF. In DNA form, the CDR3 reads TGCAGCGTTGAAGACCCCCGGTTTTCTGGGGCCAACGTCCTGACTTTC.

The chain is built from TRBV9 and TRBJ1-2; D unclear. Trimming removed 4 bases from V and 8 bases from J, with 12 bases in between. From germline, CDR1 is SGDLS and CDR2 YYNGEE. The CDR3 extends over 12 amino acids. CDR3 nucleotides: TGTGCCAGCAGCCCCCTCGTCTTAGGCTACACCTTC. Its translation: CASSPLVLGYTF.

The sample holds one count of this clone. The CDR3: CASSTRTSDDEQYF. The CDR3 coding sequence is TGTGCCAGCAGCACCCGGACTAGCGACGACGAGCAGTACTTC. The genes are TRBV13 and TRBJ2-7; 9 nucleotides match TRBD2. Germline V CDR1 and CDR2: PRHDT, FYEKMQ (reference sequence). The ends lost 5 bases at V and 5 bases at J; junction bases unmatched: 7. The CDR3 length is 14 residues.

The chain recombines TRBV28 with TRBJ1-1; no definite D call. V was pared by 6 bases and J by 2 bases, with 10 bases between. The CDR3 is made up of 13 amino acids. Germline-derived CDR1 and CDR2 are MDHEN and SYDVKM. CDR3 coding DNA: TGTGCCAGCAGCCCTACCCCAAACACTGAAGCTTTCTTT. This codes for CASSPTPNTEAFF.

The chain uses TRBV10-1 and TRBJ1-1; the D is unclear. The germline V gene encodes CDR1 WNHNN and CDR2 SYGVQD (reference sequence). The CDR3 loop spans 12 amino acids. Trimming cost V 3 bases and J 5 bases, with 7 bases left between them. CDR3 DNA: TGCGCCAGCAGTGAAAAGGGAACTGAAGCTTTCTTT. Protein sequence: CASSEKGTEAFF.

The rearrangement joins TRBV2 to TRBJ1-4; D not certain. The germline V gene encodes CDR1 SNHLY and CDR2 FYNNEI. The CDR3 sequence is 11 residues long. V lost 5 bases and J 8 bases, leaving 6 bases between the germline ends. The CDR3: CASSTIEKLFF. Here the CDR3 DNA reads TGTGCCAGCAGTACGATCGAAAAACTGTTTTTT.

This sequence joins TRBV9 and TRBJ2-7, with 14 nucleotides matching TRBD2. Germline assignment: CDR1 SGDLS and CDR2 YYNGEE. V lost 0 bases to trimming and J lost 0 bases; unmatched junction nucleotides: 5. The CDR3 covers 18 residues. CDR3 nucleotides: TGTGCCAGCAGCGTAGCTGGACTAGCGGGAGGACGCTCCTACGAGCAGTACTTC. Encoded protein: CASSVAGLAGGRSYEQYF.

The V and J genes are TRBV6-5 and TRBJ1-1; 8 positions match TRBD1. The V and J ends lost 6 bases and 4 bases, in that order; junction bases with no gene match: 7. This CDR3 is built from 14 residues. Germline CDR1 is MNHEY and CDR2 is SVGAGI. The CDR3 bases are TGTGCCAGCAGCAAACCCACAGGGGGCACTGAAGCTTTCTTT. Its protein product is CASSKPTGGTEAFF.

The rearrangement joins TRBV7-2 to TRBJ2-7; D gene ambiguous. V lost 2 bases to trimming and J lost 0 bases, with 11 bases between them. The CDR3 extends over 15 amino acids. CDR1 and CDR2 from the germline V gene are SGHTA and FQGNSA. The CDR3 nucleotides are TGTGCCAGCAGCTTAAGACACCTTACCTCCTACGAGCAGTACTTC. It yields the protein CASSLRHLTSYEQYF.

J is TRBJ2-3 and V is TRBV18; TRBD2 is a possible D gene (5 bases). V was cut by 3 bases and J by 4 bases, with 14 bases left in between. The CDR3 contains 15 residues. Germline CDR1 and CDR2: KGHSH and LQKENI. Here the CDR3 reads CASSPRARRPDTQYF. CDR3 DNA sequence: TGTGCCAGCTCACCTCGGGCTAGGAGGCCAGATACGCAGTATTTT.

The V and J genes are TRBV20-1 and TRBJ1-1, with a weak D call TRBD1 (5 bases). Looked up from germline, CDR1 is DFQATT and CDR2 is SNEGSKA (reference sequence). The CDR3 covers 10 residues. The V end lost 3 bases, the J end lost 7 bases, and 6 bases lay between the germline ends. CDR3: CSARRGEAFF. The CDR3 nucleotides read TGCAGTGCTAGGAGGGGTGAAGCTTTCTTT.

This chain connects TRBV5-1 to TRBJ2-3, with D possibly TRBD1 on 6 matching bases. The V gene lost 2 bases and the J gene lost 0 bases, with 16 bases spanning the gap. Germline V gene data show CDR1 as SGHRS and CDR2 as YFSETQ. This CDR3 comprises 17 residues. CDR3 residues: CASSFGTIPSSTDTQYF. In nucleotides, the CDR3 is TGCGCCAGCAGCTTCGGGACAATCCCTTCTAGCACAGATACGCAGTATTTT.

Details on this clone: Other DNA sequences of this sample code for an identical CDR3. In nucleotides, the CDR3 is TGTGCCAGCAGTTACGGAGGGAATGAGCAGTTCTTC. Translated, it gives CASSYGGNEQFF. The J gene is TRBJ2-1, the V gene TRBV6-6, with D tentatively TRBD2 (6 bases). This CDR3 spans 12 amino acids. CDR1 and CDR2 (germline): MNHNY, SVGAGI (reference sequence). V shed 2 bases and J shed 7 bases, with 6 bases lying between them.

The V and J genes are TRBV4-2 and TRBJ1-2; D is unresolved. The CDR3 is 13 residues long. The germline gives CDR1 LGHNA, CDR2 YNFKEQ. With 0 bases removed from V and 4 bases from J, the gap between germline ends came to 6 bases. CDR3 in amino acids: CASSQEALYGYTF. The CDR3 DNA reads TGTGCCAGCAGCCAAGAAGCCCTCTATGGCTACACCTTC.